The rows below give T cell receptor beta chains drawn from one sample of a study of blood T cell repertoires in COVID-19. Method: immunoSEQ multiplex PCR; TCRdb's copy keeps in-frame clones and lacks some. The data show roughly 350,000 clones, with under 95% seen just once and 2.5% to 4% held by the top ten. Input material: peripheral blood. The receptors shown here come from a woman under 30 who had recovered from COVID-19. CDR3s include the opening cysteine and the closing phenylalanine or tryptophan. Each record gives: CDR3 protein, CDR3 DNA, D gene, V gene, clone size, J gene. The D gene is left open where the match is weak. A row's size may be missing; if present it is once, few, many or a size class.

CDR3aa: CAISEFPEASYNEQFF
CDR3nt: TGTGCCATCAGTGAGTTCCCAGAGGCTTCGTACAATGAGCAGTTCTTC
d_gene: NA
v_gene: TRBV10-3
abundance: NA
j_gene: TRBJ2-1

CDR3aa: CASSLPPGTGSNSPLHF
CDR3nt: TGTGCCAGCAGCTTACCCCCCGGGACCGGGAGTAATTCACCCCTCCACTTT
d_gene: NA
v_gene: TRBV7-2
abundance: NA
j_gene: TRBJ1-6

CDR3aa: CATSDPGQVPYNEQFF
CDR3nt: TGTGCCACCAGTGACCCCGGACAGGTCCCCTACAATGAGCAGTTCTTC
d_gene: TRBD1
v_gene: TRBV24-1
abundance: NA
j_gene: TRBJ2-1

CDR3aa: CASSVAGFSGELFF
CDR3nt: TGTGCCAGCAGCGTAGCAGGGTTCTCCGGGGAGCTGTTTTTT
d_gene: NA
v_gene: TRBV9
abundance: NA
j_gene: TRBJ2-2

CDR3aa: CASSPIPGTEAFF
CDR3nt: TGTGCCAGCAGTCCGATTCCGGGCACTGAAGCTTTCTTT
d_gene: NA
v_gene: TRBV6-2/TRBV6-3
abundance: NA
j_gene: TRBJ1-1

CDR3aa: CASSYEQGSGANVLTF
CDR3nt: TGTGCCAGCAGTTACGAACAGGGTTCTGGGGCCAACGTCCTGACTTTC
d_gene: NA
v_gene: TRBV6-6
abundance: NA
j_gene: TRBJ2-6

CDR3aa: CASSISLEETQYF
CDR3nt: TGTGCCAGTAGTATTAGTTTAGAAGAGACCCAGTACTTC
d_gene: NA
v_gene: TRBV19
abundance: NA
j_gene: TRBJ2-5

CDR3aa: CASSRRTSGEGPDTQYF
CDR3nt: TGTGCCAGCAGTCGCCGGACTAGCGGTGAGGGGCCAGATACGCAGTATTTT
d_gene: TRBD2
v_gene: TRBV6-6
abundance: NA
j_gene: TRBJ2-3

CDR3aa: CASSLGQGWTEAFF
CDR3nt: TGTGCCAGCAGCTTAGGACAGGGATGGACTGAAGCTTTCTTT
d_gene: NA
v_gene: TRBV13
abundance: NA
j_gene: TRBJ1-1

CDR3aa: CASSLTGDSPLHF
CDR3nt: TGTGCCAGCAGCTTAACAGGGGATTCACCCCTCCACTTT
d_gene: TRBD1
v_gene: TRBV7-2
abundance: NA
j_gene: TRBJ1-6

CDR3aa: CASGRQGSGNTIYF
CDR3nt: TGTGCCAGCGGAAGACAGGGTTCTGGAAACACCATATATTTT
d_gene: TRBD1
v_gene: TRBV9
abundance: NA
j_gene: TRBJ1-3

CDR3aa: CASSLEFANYNEQFF
CDR3nt: TGTGCCAGCAGCTTGGAATTTGCGAACTACAATGAGCAGTTCTTC
d_gene: NA
v_gene: TRBV5-6
abundance: NA
j_gene: TRBJ2-1

CDR3aa: CASSLGRETQYF
CDR3nt: TGTGCCAGCTCCCTCGGGAGGGAGACCCAGTACTTC
d_gene: TRBD2
v_gene: TRBV18
abundance: NA
j_gene: TRBJ2-5

CDR3aa: CASSSEGLAGSYNEQFF
CDR3nt: TGTGCCAGCAGCTCCGAAGGACTAGCGGGTTCCTACAATGAGCAGTTCTTC
d_gene: TRBD2
v_gene: TRBV7-2
abundance: NA
j_gene: TRBJ2-1

CDR3aa: CASRDRTSGSLNTQYF
CDR3nt: TGTGCCAGCAGGGATAGGACTAGCGGGAGCTTAAATACGCAGTATTTT
d_gene: TRBD2
v_gene: TRBV2
abundance: once
j_gene: TRBJ2-3

CDR3aa: CASSQDRRVTYNSPLHF
CDR3nt: TGCGCCAGCAGCCAAGATCGGAGGGTCACCTATAATTCACCCCTCCACTTT
d_gene: NA
v_gene: TRBV4-3
abundance: NA
j_gene: TRBJ1-6

CDR3aa: CASSSTSGLQETQYF
CDR3nt: TGTGCCAGCAGTTCGACTAGCGGCCTCCAAGAGACCCAGTACTTC
d_gene: TRBD2
v_gene: TRBV6-5
abundance: once
j_gene: TRBJ2-5

CDR3aa: CATSDWTSGTNTGELFF
CDR3nt: TGTGCCACCAGTGATTGGACTAGCGGAACGAACACCGGGGAGCTGTTTTTT
d_gene: TRBD2
v_gene: TRBV24-1
abundance: NA
j_gene: TRBJ2-2

CDR3aa: CASSWDTHQPQHF
CDR3nt: TGTGCCAGCAGTTGGGACACTCATCAGCCCCAGCATTTT
d_gene: NA
v_gene: TRBV5-5
abundance: NA
j_gene: TRBJ1-5

CDR3aa: CASIPRRGGTEAFF
CDR3nt: TGTGCCAGTATTCCCAGGAGGGGGGGCACTGAAGCTTTCTTT
d_gene: NA
v_gene: TRBV19
abundance: once
j_gene: TRBJ1-1

CDR3aa: CASSLPQGGNQPQHF
CDR3nt: TGTGCCAGCAGTTTACCACAGGGGGGCAATCAGCCCCAGCATTTT
d_gene: TRBD1
v_gene: TRBV28
abundance: NA
j_gene: TRBJ1-5

CDR3aa: CASSQDRGGARNTGELFF
CDR3nt: TGCGCCAGCAGCCAAGATAGGGGGGGGGCGCGTAACACCGGGGAGCTGTTTTTT
d_gene: NA
v_gene: TRBV4-1
abundance: NA
j_gene: TRBJ2-2

CDR3aa: CASSLGGQGRQPQHF
CDR3nt: TGTGCCAGCAGCTTAGGGGGACAGGGAAGGCAGCCCCAGCATTTT
d_gene: TRBD1
v_gene: TRBV7-2
abundance: NA
j_gene: TRBJ1-5

CDR3aa: CASSSQGASYGYTF
CDR3nt: TGTGCCAGCAGCTCTCAGGGGGCGAGCTATGGCTACACCTTC
d_gene: TRBD1
v_gene: TRBV7-2
abundance: NA
j_gene: TRBJ1-2

CDR3aa: CASRKGTGNEKLFF
CDR3nt: TGTGCCAGCAGGAAAGGGACAGGGAATGAAAAACTGTTTTTT
d_gene: TRBD1
v_gene: TRBV27
abundance: NA
j_gene: TRBJ1-4

CDR3aa: CATSRVRTGDTEAFF
CDR3nt: TGTGCCACCAGCAGAGTCCGGACAGGGGACACTGAAGCTTTCTTT
d_gene: TRBD1
v_gene: TRBV15
abundance: few
j_gene: TRBJ1-1

CDR3aa: CASSSDRGGYNEQFF
CDR3nt: TGTGCCAGCAGTTCAGACAGGGGCGGATACAATGAGCAGTTCTTC
d_gene: TRBD1
v_gene: TRBV2
abundance: NA
j_gene: TRBJ2-1

CDR3aa: CASSLIPGYSNQPQHF
CDR3nt: TGTGCCAGCAGCTTAATTCCGGGGTATAGCAATCAGCCCCAGCATTTT
d_gene: NA
v_gene: TRBV7-2
abundance: few
j_gene: TRBJ1-5

CDR3aa: CASSPPSLAANYGYTF
CDR3nt: TGTGCCAGCAGCCCCCCCTCATTGGCGGCGAACTATGGCTACACCTTC
d_gene: NA
v_gene: TRBV5-4
abundance: NA
j_gene: TRBJ1-2

CDR3aa: CASSPLAYNEQFF
CDR3nt: TGTGCCAGCAGCCCTCTAGCCTACAATGAGCAGTTCTTC
d_gene: NA
v_gene: TRBV11-3
abundance: NA
j_gene: TRBJ2-1

CDR3aa: CASSLAGGLGGNQPQHF
CDR3nt: TGTGCCAGTAGTCTAGCAGGGGGCCTTGGGGGCAATCAGCCCCAGCATTTT
d_gene: TRBD1
v_gene: TRBV19
abundance: NA
j_gene: TRBJ1-5

CDR3aa: CASSLLRERDTEAFF
CDR3nt: TGTGCCAGCAGCTTGTTACGGGAGCGGGACACTGAAGCTTTCTTT
d_gene: NA
v_gene: TRBV5-4
abundance: NA
j_gene: TRBJ1-1

CDR3aa: CASSLIRGRETQYF
CDR3nt: TGTGCCAGCAGCTTAATTCGGGGTCGGGAGACCCAGTACTTC
d_gene: NA
v_gene: TRBV11-2
abundance: NA
j_gene: TRBJ2-5

CDR3aa: CASTLGQGEDTEAFF
CDR3nt: TGTGCCAGTACTTTAGGACAGGGCGAGGACACTGAAGCTTTCTTT
d_gene: TRBD1
v_gene: TRBV19
abundance: NA
j_gene: TRBJ1-1

CDR3aa: CASSRTSGRNEQFF
CDR3nt: TGTGCCAGCAGTAGGACTAGCGGGAGGAATGAGCAGTTCTTC
d_gene: TRBD2
v_gene: TRBV5-4
abundance: NA
j_gene: TRBJ2-1

CDR3aa: CASSFPDRGGETQYF
CDR3nt: TGTGCCAGCAGCTTTCCCGACAGGGGAGGAGAGACCCAGTACTTC
d_gene: TRBD1
v_gene: TRBV5-6
abundance: NA
j_gene: TRBJ2-5

CDR3aa: CASSRLAGRQETQYF
CDR3nt: TGTGCCAGCAGCCGACTAGCGGGGCGCCAAGAGACCCAGTACTTC
d_gene: TRBD2
v_gene: TRBV5-4
abundance: NA
j_gene: TRBJ2-5

CDR3aa: CASSDPFRQNYGYTF
CDR3nt: TGTGCCAGCAGTGATCCCTTTAGACAGAACTATGGCTACACCTTC
d_gene: NA
v_gene: TRBV6-1
abundance: NA
j_gene: TRBJ1-2

CDR3aa: CASSYPPTGNTEAFF
CDR3nt: TGTGCCAGCAGTTACCCCCCGACAGGCAACACTGAAGCTTTCTTT
d_gene: NA
v_gene: TRBV6-6
abundance: NA
j_gene: TRBJ1-1